The 14 T cell receptor beta chains below all came from one sample that was sequenced in a study of response to subunit inactivated influenza vaccine. MiXCR, run by TCRdb on the RT-PCR reads, gives a single entry per CDR3 protein. The repertoire holds 500,000 to 550,000 distinct CDR3 sequences, 20% to 25% seen once, with 2.5% to 3.5% in the top ten. The sample was also reused in another study, on T cells expressing NK-cell markers. That source reports: TCR beta cDNA was made by 5'RACE template switching with UMIs.

The sequences come from CD4+ T cells sorted from PBMCs, collected 11 to 12 days after vaccination. These receptor sequences come from a man aged 45-65 years who received an inactivated influenza vaccine.

The gene calls are TRBV27 and TRBJ1-1; the match to TRBD1 covers 9 bases. The CDR3 runs to 12 residues. In germline, CDR1 is MNHEY, CDR2 SMNVEV (reference sequence). Losses at the gene ends were 6 bases for V and 8 bases for J; bases not matched to a gene: 4. This CDR3 is CASRGTGTEAFF. Written as DNA, the CDR3 is TGTGCCAGCAGAGGGACAGGGACCGAAGCTTTCTTT.

The chain is built from TRBV11-2 and TRBJ2-7; possible D gene TRBD1, 5 bases. Germline V gene lookup returns CDR1 SGHAT and CDR2 FQNNGV. With 3 bases removed from V and 2 bases from J, the gap between germline ends came to 14 bases. The length of the CDR3 is 15 residues. DNA for the CDR3: TGTGCCAGCAGCTTCGTCAGCCAGGGTACCTACGAGCAGTACTTC. Its translation is CASSFVSQGTYEQYF.

This clonotype has more than one count but fewer than ten. This rearrangement joins TRBV20-1 to TRBJ2-5; no firm D call. The CDR3 covers 11 residues. Germline CDR1 is DFQATT and CDR2 is SNEGSKA (reference sequence). V was cut by 2 bases and J by 4 bases, with 5 bases left in between. CDR3 nucleotide sequence: TGCAGTGCTAGAATCGGAGAGACCCAGTACTTC. It is translated as CSARIGETQYF.

In its sample, this clonotype was seen a few times. V is TRBV10-3 and J is TRBJ2-5, with 9 bases lining up with TRBD2. This CDR3 is built from 16 residues. Germline assignment: CDR1 ENHRY and CDR2 SYGVKD. V shed 0 bases and J 1 base; nucleotides not matched to a gene: 3. CDR3 nucleotides: TGTGCCATCAGTGAGTCGACTAGCGGCACCCAAGAGACCCAGTACTTC. Protein: CAISESTSGTQETQYF.

This clonotype was seen a few times. This sequence joins TRBV2 and TRBJ1-1; 8 bases agree with TRBD1. The V and J ends lost 7 bases and 4 bases, in that order; junction bases with no gene match: 8. This CDR3 region has 14 residues. CDR1 SNHLY and CDR2 FYNNEI come from the germline V gene. CDR3 DNA sequence: TGTGCCAGCACGGATGGACAGGGCGCCACTGAAGCTTTCTTT. Protein: CASTDGQGATEAFF.

The V call is TRBV29-1, the J call TRBJ1-2, with D perhaps matching TRBD1 (6 bases). Trimming took 4 bases from V and 7 from J, leaving 19 bases between them. Germline V gene lookup returns CDR1 SQVTM and CDR2 ANQGSEA. CDR3 length: 14 amino acids. The CDR3 sequence: CSVGPGGQVGGYTF. CDR3 coding DNA: TGCAGCGTTGGGCCGGGGGGCCAGGTGGGTGGCTACACCTTC.

The chain uses TRBV6-2 or TRBV6-3 and TRBJ2-3, with D perhaps assigned TRBD1 or TRBD2 (5 bases each). V was cut by 7 bases and J by 4 bases, with 12 bases left in between. Per germline, CDR1 MNHEY and CDR2 SVGEGT. The CDR3 sequence is 13 residues long. The CDR3 loop is CASKSQGADTQYF. The CDR3 region has the DNA TGTGCCAGCAAGTCTCAGGGAGCAGATACGCAGTATTTT.

This chain joins TRBV4-3 and TRBJ2-7; TRBD1 matches 8 bases. Germline CDR1 LGHNA, CDR2 YSLEER. V shed 10 bases and J 6 bases; nucleotides not matched to a gene: 8. This CDR3 region has 12 residues. As DNA, the CDR3 is TGCGCCACGGAAAGACAGGGGAGCGAGCAGTACTTC. Protein sequence: CATERQGSEQYF.

The chain recombines TRBV20-1 with TRBJ2-1, with D maybe TRBD1 (6 bases). The CDR3 is 14 residues long. Germline CDR1 reads DFQATT; CDR2 reads SNEGSKA (reference sequence). V was cut by 1 base and J by 6 bases, with 13 bases left in between. The CDR3 protein is CSARGGQGGNEQFF. For the CDR3, the DNA is TGCAGTGCTAGAGGGGGGCAAGGGGGCAATGAGCAGTTCTTC.

The gene calls are TRBV18 and TRBJ1-1; the D is unclear. The V gene lost 6 bases and the J gene lost 1 base, with 9 bases spanning the gap. Germline lookup yields CDR1 KGHSH and CDR2 LQKENI. The length of the CDR3 is 13 residues. The CDR3 is CASSQQQNTEAFF. The CDR3 coding sequence is TGTGCCAGCTCGCAACAGCAGAACACTGAAGCTTTCTTT.

V gene TRBV7-2 combines with J gene TRBJ1-2; TRBD1 is a possible D gene (5 bases). The germline V gene encodes CDR1 SGHTA and CDR2 FQGNSA. V was clipped by 4 bases and J by 3 bases, with 12 bases between them. CDR3 length equals 14 residues. This CDR3 reads CASSSPGGHYGYTF. In DNA, the CDR3 is TGTGCCAGCAGCTCCCCGGGGGGACACTATGGCTACACCTTC.

This clonotype was observed a few times. The chain carries TRBV7-2 and TRBJ1-1; D remains ambiguous. The V end lost 2 bases, the J end lost 1 base, and 8 bases lay between the germline ends. This CDR3 is 14 amino acids long. CDR1 is SGHTA, CDR2 FQGNSA, per germline. The CDR3 DNA reads TGTGCCAGCAGCTTATACTACGAGAACACTGAAGCTTTCTTT. Its protein product is CASSLYYENTEAFF. Filled out from reference TRBV7-2 and TRBJ1-1, the complete variable domain reads GAGVSQSPSNKVTEKGKDVELRCDPISGHTALYWYRQSLGQGLEFLIYFQGNSAPDKSGLPSDRFSAERTGGSVSTLTIQRTQQEDSAVYLCASSLYYENTEAFFGQGTRLTVV.

The genes are TRBV20-1 and TRBJ1-2, with unresolved D. Germline values: CDR1 DFQATT, CDR2 SNEGSKA (reference sequence). The V end was cut by 3 bases, the J end by 4 bases, with 9 bases between. The CDR3 consists of 12 residues. In DNA, the CDR3 is TGCAGTGCTAGCCCCGGAGCCTATGGCTACACCTTC. Protein sequence: CSASPGAYGYTF.

The V gene is TRBV12-3 or TRBV12-4, the J gene TRBJ2-1; 8 positions agree with TRBD1. The CDR3 extends over 16 amino acids. The ends lost 7 bases at V and 5 bases at J; junction bases unmatched: 13. CDR3 in DNA: TGTGCCAGCACTTTTCGTGTGACAGGGGTACACAATGAGCAGTTCTTC. It is translated as CASTFRVTGVHNEQFF.